Given below is one T cell receptor (beta chain) in context. As yet, its antigen is unknown. Trimming cost V 5 bases and J 7 bases, with 14 bases left between them. The CDR3 has 14 residues. Germline-derived CDR1 and CDR2 are MNHEY and SVGAGI. Assay used: immunoSEQ multiplex PCR; TCRdb lists only in-frame clones, some missing. The sample lists about 16,000 clones, 70% to 90% occurring once. The data stem from a study of OX40 agonist ivuxolimab in advanced cancers. Broader study findings: Both CD4+ and CD8+ T cell populations in blood had undergone clonal expansion by week 6 at 0.1 to 3.0 mg/kg.

The sequences come from CD4+ or CD8+ T cells sorted from blood, collected in a trial of the OX40 agonist ivuxolimab. This clonotype was obtained from an adult with an advanced solid tumor such as melanoma, head and neck, liver or kidney cancer. The rearrangement uses TRBV6-5 and TRBJ1-4; possible D gene TRBD1, 6 bases. In DNA form, the CDR3 reads TGTGCCAGCAGTACAGGGAGACGGAGTGAAAAACTGTTTTTT. It yields the protein CASSTGRRSEKLFF.